This TCR beta chain was retrieved from a study of post-analysis software for immune sequencing data. Study-level information: The study covered relapsing-remitting, secondary progressive and progressive-relapsing courses of multiple sclerosis.

As for this clonotype: The antigen remains unidentified.

cDNA libraries of TCR beta carried unique molecular identifiers. Each sample of about 0.95 to 11 million input T cells yielded about 500,000 cDNA molecules, so each molecule approximated one T cell. TCRdb recomputed calls from the PCR reads with MiXCR, one row per CDR3 protein. The sample comprises about 460,000 distinct CDR3 sequences, less than 45% of which are singletons, and 12% rests with the top ten. V lost 6 bases and J 4 bases, leaving 10 bases between the germline ends. The CDR3 runs to 13 residues. In germline, CDR1 is MNHEY, CDR2 SMNVEV (reference sequence). Study observations and caveats: Under the F measure, samples that were prepared in one batch clustered strongly together. A significant reduction in normalized Chao1 diversity was observed in multiple sclerosis patients versus controls. TRBV5-6, TRBV5-1 and TRBV20-1 belonged to a set of roughly 5 TRBV segments that were more frequent in patients than controls.

Specimen: blood. The chain recombines TRBV27 with TRBJ1-3; no firm D call. This clonotype was sampled from a girl aged 5-17 years with multiple sclerosis. The CDR3 loop reads CASRGSGGNTIYF. CDR3 nucleotides: TGTGCCAGCAGAGGGTCGGGCGGAAACACCATATATTTT.